Listed below are T cell receptor beta chains from one sample, sequenced in a study of CD8 T cells in Susac syndrome. MiXCR, run by TCRdb on the immunoSEQ multiplex PCR reads, gives a single entry per CDR3 protein. The data contain hundreds of thousands of distinct CDR3 sequences, 90% to 96% of them singletons. Material for sequencing was CD4+ T cells from PBMCs. Receptors were obtained from a human donor with Susac syndrome. Both conserved end residues are part of each CDR3. A D gene is named only where the DNA matches it firmly. Clone size is not always given. Where it is, it says once, few, many or a class for expanded clones.

J	length	D	V	size	DNA	CDR3
TRBJ1-5	12	.	TRBV29-1	.	TGCAGCGTTGGAGGGAACAATCAGCCCCAGCATTTT	CSVGGNNQPQHF
TRBJ2-7	13	.	TRBV2	.	TGTGCCAGCTCAGCGGAAACCTCCTACGAGCAGTACTTC	CASSAETSYEQYF
TRBJ2-6	16	.	TRBV4-2	.	TGTGCCAGCAGCCGTGACGCAAGCTCTGGGGCCAACGTCCTGACTTTC	CASSRDASSGANVLTF
TRBJ1-2	13	.	TRBV20-1	.	TGCAGTGCTCATGAGCAGGGCGGCTATGGCTACACCTTC	CSAHEQGGYGYTF
TRBJ1-1	14	.	TRBV25-1	.	TGTGCCAGCAGGGAGACAGGATGGAACACTGAAGCTTTCTTT	CASRETGWNTEAFF
TRBJ2-1	14	.	TRBV20-1	once	TGCAGTGCCCTGGGGGACGGCGGTCTCAATGAGCAGTTCTTC	CSALGDGGLNEQFF
TRBJ2-7	12	.	TRBV7-9	few	TGTGCCAGCAGCTTATCGACCCACGAGCAGTACTTC	CASSLSTHEQYF
TRBJ1-2	13	.	TRBV29-1	.	TGCAGCGTTGAAGACAGGCTAATTCGGGGCTACACCTTC	CSVEDRLIRGYTF
TRBJ1-5	13	.	TRBV27	.	TGTGCCAGCAGTTTAGCCCCTCTCCAGCCCCAGCATTTT	CASSLAPLQPQHF
TRBJ2-1	10	.	TRBV29-1	.	TGCAGCGTCATGAACAATGAGCAGTTCTTC	CSVMNNEQFF
TRBJ2-1	15	TRBD2	TRBV7-2	.	TGTGCCAGCACTGTAGCGGGGAGCTCCTACAATGAGCAGTTCTTC	CASTVAGSSYNEQFF
TRBJ2-7	14	.	TRBV20-1	.	TGCAGTGCTAATATGGGTGTTCAGGGCGGAGAGCAGTACTTC	CSANMGVQGGEQYF
TRBJ1-2	12	.	TRBV30	.	TGTGCCTGGGATTTAGGTCCCCATGGCTACACCTTC	CAWDLGPHGYTF
TRBJ2-1	12	.	TRBV28	.	TGTGCCAGCCGCCAAGCCTACAATGAGCAGTTCTTC	CASRQAYNEQFF
TRBJ1-1	16	TRBD1	TRBV9	.	TGTGCCAGCAGCTTCCTTTTGACAGGGGGAAGGACTGAAGCTTTCTTT	CASSFLLTGGRTEAFF
TRBJ1-1	13	.	TRBV29-1	.	TGCAGCGTTGGATTTTTGGGAGCGACTGAAGCTTTCTTT	CSVGFLGATEAFF
TRBJ2-1	14	.	TRBV13	.	TGTGCCAGCAGCCTGACTAATCTCTGGAATGAGCAGTTCTTC	CASSLTNLWNEQFF
TRBJ2-5	11	.	TRBV5-1	.	TGCGCCAGCATGGCGGGGGAGACCCAGTACTTC	CASMAGETQYF
TRBJ2-1	15	.	TRBV20-1	.	TGCAGTGCTAAGGCGTCGGGACTTAGCTACAATGAGCAGTTCTTC	CSAKASGLSYNEQFF
TRBJ2-3	17	TRBD2	TRBV3-1	.	TGTGCCAGCAGTCCTGGGACTAGCGGGCCGAGCACAGATACGCAGTATTTT	CASSPGTSGPSTDTQYF
TRBJ2-3	16	.	TRBV7-3	.	TGTGCCAGCAGCTCCCCGGGGCAGGGCAACACAGATACGCAGTATTTT	CASSSPGQGNTDTQYF
TRBJ2-2	15	.	TRBV12-3/TRBV12-4	.	TGTGCCAGCAGTTTAGCTAGCGGGAACACCGGGGAGCTGTTTTTT	CASSLASGNTGELFF
TRBJ2-7	14	.	TRBV20-1	once	TGCAGTGCTAGAGACATTCAGAGCTCCTACGAGCAGTACTTC	CSARDIQSSYEQYF
TRBJ1-2	15	.	TRBV6-2/TRBV6-3	.	TGTGCCACCAATGCCATACAGCGCTCTAACTATGGCTACACCTTC	CATNAIQRSNYGYTF
TRBJ2-1	13	TRBD2	TRBV12-3/TRBV12-4	.	TGTGCCAGCATGCTAGCGGGGGCGAATGAGCAGTTCTTC	CASMLAGANEQFF
TRBJ2-4	13	.	TRBV20-1	.	TGCAGTGCTCCCACAAGGGCCAAAAACATTCAGTACTTC	CSAPTRAKNIQYF
TRBJ2-3	17	.	TRBV20-1	.	TGCAGTGCCGCATTATATTCACTCTCCCTCCGCGCGAATACGCAGTATTTT	CSAALYSLSLRANTQYF
TRBJ2-7	13	.	TRBV5-6	.	TGTGCCAGCAGCTTGATCGGGGGATACGAGCAGTACTTC	CASSLIGGYEQYF
TRBJ1-1	13	.	TRBV11-2	.	TGTGCCAGCAGCTTAGAGAGCGACACTGAAGCTTTCTTT	CASSLESDTEAFF
TRBJ1-3	20	.	TRBV9	.	TGTGCCAGCAGCGTAGCCCAGGACAGCCAAACAAGCATCTCTGGAAACACCATATATTTT	CASSVAQDSQTSISGNTIYF
TRBJ2-7	10	.	TRBV20-1	.	TGCAGTGCTGTGGGCAGCGAGCAGTACTTC	CSAVGSEQYF
TRBJ2-3	16	TRBD2	TRBV18	.	TGTGCCAGCTCACCGGGACTAGCGGGAGTCCCAGATACGCAGTATTTT	CASSPGLAGVPDTQYF
TRBJ1-1	13	.	TRBV7-7	few	TGTGCTAGCAGCTCACAAGAGAACACTGAAGCTTTCTTT	CASSSQENTEAFF
TRBJ2-7	17	.	TRBV4-1	.	TGCGCCAGCAGCCAAGGTGGCTGGGCGGGGAGCTCCTACGAGCAGTACTTC	CASSQGGWAGSSYEQYF
TRBJ1-1	16	.	TRBV5-4	.	TGTGCCAGCAGCTTAGATCTCGGTCAGACGAACACTGAAGCTTTCTTT	CASSLDLGQTNTEAFF
TRBJ2-3	15	TRBD2	TRBV28	once	TGTGCCAGCAGTCCTAGCGGGGTCCAGGGAGATACGCAGTATTTT	CASSPSGVQGDTQYF
TRBJ1-1	14	.	TRBV27	.	TGTGCCAGCAGTACCCAGACTAGCGGCACTGAAGCTTTCTTT	CASSTQTSGTEAFF
TRBJ1-5	12	.	TRBV5-6	.	TGTGCCAGCAGCTTGATGGGGGATTCCCAGCATTTT	CASSLMGDSQHF
TRBJ1-1	13	.	TRBV18	.	TGTGCCAGCTCCGGGACCGTGGGCACTGAAGCTTTCTTT	CASSGTVGTEAFF
TRBJ2-1	13	.	TRBV7-9	.	TGTGCCAGCAGCTTGGGCGCTCAGAATGAGCAGTTCTTC	CASSLGAQNEQFF
TRBJ2-4	16	TRBD2	TRBV4-1	.	TGCGCCAGCAGCCAAGGGACTAGCGGAGCCAAAAACATTCAGTACTTC	CASSQGTSGAKNIQYF
TRBJ1-4	14	.	TRBV5-1	.	TGCGCCAGCAGCTTGGAGGGGGTGGACGAAAAACTGTTTTTT	CASSLEGVDEKLFF
TRBJ2-3	14	.	TRBV20-1	.	TGCAGTGCTAGAGAAGGGCCCTCCACAGATACGCAGTATTTT	CSAREGPSTDTQYF
TRBJ2-7	16	.	TRBV5-1	.	TGCGCCAGCAGCATGCGACTAGATTCTATTGGCGACGAGCAGTACTTC	CASSMRLDSIGDEQYF
TRBJ2-4	14	TRBD2	TRBV28	.	TGTGCCAGCAGTTCCCGAATCCTAGCGGGGGTTCAGTACTTC	CASSSRILAGVQYF
TRBJ2-7	11	.	TRBV29-1	.	TGCAGCGTCGAGGAATTTTACGAGCAGTACTTC	CSVEEFYEQYF
TRBJ2-3	11	.	TRBV11-2	.	TGTGCCAGCAGCTCCGGCGCGGCGCAGTATTTT	CASSSGAAQYF
TRBJ2-4	14	TRBD2	TRBV29-1	.	TGCAGCTCGCTAGCGGCCGGTACCAAAAACATTCAGTACTTC	CSSLAAGTKNIQYF
TRBJ1-5	15	.	TRBV28	.	TGTGCCAGCTCTAGGACGGTCGGTAGCAATCAGCCCCAGCATTTT	CASSRTVGSNQPQHF
TRBJ2-5	17	TRBD2	TRBV12-3/TRBV12-4	.	TGTGCCAGCAGCCAAGGGGGGCTAGCGGGACGTAGGGAGACCCAGTACTTC	CASSQGGLAGRRETQYF
TRBJ1-5	15	.	TRBV7-2	.	TGTGCCAGCAGCTTAGTCTTAGGCGGGGGGCAGCCCCAGCATTTT	CASSLVLGGGQPQHF
TRBJ2-1	15	.	TRBV3-1	.	TGTGCCAGCAGCCAGGATGGTTTATGGGACAATGAGCAGTTCTTC	CASSQDGLWDNEQFF
TRBJ2-2	15	TRBD1	TRBV20-1	.	TGCAGTGCTAGAGCTAACAGGGGAAAGACCGGGGAGCTGTTTTTT	CSARANRGKTGELFF
TRBJ2-7	15	.	TRBV7-3	.	TGTGCCAGCAGCGTGTCCGGGACAACGGTCGGCGAGCAGTACTTC	CASSVSGTTVGEQYF
TRBJ1-5	14	TRBD1	TRBV6-2/TRBV6-3	.	TGTGCCAGCAGTCGGACAGGCGGAAGTCAGCCCCAGCATTTT	CASSRTGGSQPQHF
TRBJ2-2	13	.	TRBV14	once	TGTGCCAGCAGCCAATCGGGGACCGGGGAGCTGTTTTTT	CASSQSGTGELFF
TRBJ2-7	12	.	TRBV20-1	.	TGCAGTGCTAGTAAGCTAGCTAACGAGCAGTACTTC	CSASKLANEQYF
TRBJ1-1	15	TRBD1	TRBV28	.	TGTGCCAGCAGCGATGCAGGGGGTTCGAACACTGAAGCTTTCTTT	CASSDAGGSNTEAFF
TRBJ1-1	14	.	TRBV18	.	TGTGCCAGCTCACCAGGCAGGGGGAACACTGAAGCTTTCTTT	CASSPGRGNTEAFF